This T cell receptor (beta chain) comes out of a study of stem cell transplantation in POMP-related autoinflammatory disease. Study-wide context: The study hypothesized thymoproteasome defects skew the TRB repertoire via impaired CD8+ selection.

Worth noting for this clone: Its matching antigen is unknown.

Sequencing used immunoSEQ multiplex PCR; TCRdb keeps in-frame clones, though not all of them. The table includes tens of thousands of clones, roughly 93% detected once. Study-wide results and caveats: PRAID patients trended toward lower TRB diversity and higher clonality in all analyzed T-cell subsets.

With 3 bases removed from V and 2 bases from J, the gap between germline ends came to 6 bases. CDR3 length equals 14 residues. CDR1 SGHRS and CDR2 YFSETQ come from the germline V gene. The V gene is TRBV5-1, the J gene TRBJ2-6; D is unresolved. The specimen comprised CD4+ T cells from PBMCs, sampled after stem cell transplantation. The receptor was isolated from a human patient with POMP-related autoinflammation and immune dysregulation (PRAID). Some T cells may possibly be graft donor cells. The CDR3, as DNA: TGCGCCAGCAGCTCCGGACCTGGGGCCAACGTCCTGACTTTC. This codes for CASSSGPGANVLTF.